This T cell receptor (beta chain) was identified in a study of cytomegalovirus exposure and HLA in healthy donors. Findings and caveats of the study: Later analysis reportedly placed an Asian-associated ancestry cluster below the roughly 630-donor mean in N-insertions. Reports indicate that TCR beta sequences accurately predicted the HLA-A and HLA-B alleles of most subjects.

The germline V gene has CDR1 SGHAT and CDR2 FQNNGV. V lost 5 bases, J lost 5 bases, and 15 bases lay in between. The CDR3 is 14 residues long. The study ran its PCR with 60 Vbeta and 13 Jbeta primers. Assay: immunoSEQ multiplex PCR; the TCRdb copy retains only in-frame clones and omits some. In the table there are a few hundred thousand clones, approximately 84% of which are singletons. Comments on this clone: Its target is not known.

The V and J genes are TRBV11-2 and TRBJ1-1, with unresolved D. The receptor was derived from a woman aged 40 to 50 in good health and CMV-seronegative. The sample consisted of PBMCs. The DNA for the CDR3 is TGTGCCAGCAGCCGAGATCGAGGGAGGACTGAAGCTTTCTTT. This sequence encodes CASSRDRGRTEAFF.